Following are 22 T cell receptor beta chains from one sample sequenced in a study of blood T cells in healthy people across ages. Combining a sample-barcoded 5' primer with a J-beta primer mix, a second PCR ran for about 7 to 11 cycles. Each CDR3 protein gets one entry after TCRdb re-called the 5' RACE reads with MiXCR. Among 1.5 million to 2 million distinct CDR3 sequences listed, roughly 27% were seen once. Sequences were obtained from blood. The receptors were gathered from a young woman in good health.

A few counts support this clonotype. The chain joins TRBV30 to TRBJ2-1; D is uncertain. The germline V gene has CDR1 GTSNPN and CDR2 SVGIG (reference sequence). Trimming took 1 base from V and 10 from J, leaving 11 bases between them. The length of the CDR3 is 12 residues. CDR3 bases: TGTGCCTGGAGTGCGAGGTTTTGGGAGCAGTTCTTC. Amino acid sequence: CAWSARFWEQFF.

This chain connects TRBV29-1 to TRBJ2-5, with 7 bases identical to TRBD1. Germline lookup yields CDR1 SQVTM and CDR2 ANQGSEA. The CDR3 loop spans 13 amino acids. After removal of 4 bases from V and 5 bases from J, the junction contained 7 bases not matched to a gene. The DNA for the CDR3 is TGCAGCGTTGTGAAAGGGGGCGCCGAGACCCAGTACTTC. Amino acids: CSVVKGGAETQYF.

There are many counts of this clonotype. The rearrangement uses TRBV7-9 and TRBJ1-2; the match to TRBD1 covers 7 bases. The CDR3 sequence is 11 residues long. From germline, CDR1 is SEHNR and CDR2 FQNEAQ (reference sequence). Trimming took 6 bases from V and 9 from J; bases not matched to a gene: 4. The CDR3: CASRTGLRYTF. The CDR3 DNA reads as TGTGCCAGCAGGACAGGGCTGCGCTACACCTTC. Using reference TRBV7-9 and TRBJ1-2 for the parts outside the CDR3, the full variable domain is DTGVSQNPRHKITKRGQNVTFRCDPISEHNRLYWYRQTLGQGPEFLTYFQNEAQLEKSRLLSDRFSAERPKGSFSTLEIQRTEQGDSAMYLCASRTGLRYTFGSGTRLTVV.

For this clonotype: A single base separates this from a much larger clone, so it may be a read error. The gene calls are TRBV5-1 and TRBJ2-1; possible D gene TRBD2, 7 bases. The CDR3 has 16 residues. V was pared by 2 bases and J by 4 bases, with 16 bases between. Germline CDR1 is SGHRS and CDR2 is YFSETQ. This CDR3 reads CASSFGLGGGYNEQFF. For the CDR3, the DNA is TGCGCCAGCAGCTTCGGACTAGGGGGAGGTTACAATGAGCAGTTCTTC.

This clonotype was seen a few times. The CDR3 nucleotides read TGTGCCAGCACCTTGGGGTTAAATAGCAATCAGCCCCAGCATTTT. Translating gives CASTLGLNSNQPQHF. The chain employs TRBV12-3 or TRBV12-4 and TRBJ1-5; D gene ambiguous. With 7 bases removed from V and 0 bases from J, the gap between germline ends came to 13 bases. The CDR3 is 15 residues long.

This clonotype was observed many times. This rearrangement joins TRBV11-2 to TRBJ2-1, with 7 bases identical to TRBD2. J was trimmed by 0 bases and V by 2 bases; bases with no gene match: 7. Germline V lookup: CDR1 SGHAT, CDR2 FQNNGV. There are 17 residues in the CDR3. The CDR3 region is CASSLRPAGSSYNEQFF. The CDR3 nucleotides are TGTGCCAGCAGCTTACGGCCAGCGGGGAGCTCCTACAATGAGCAGTTCTTC.

In its sample, this clonotype was seen a few times. This chain connects TRBV3-1 to TRBJ2-1; tentative D call: TRBD2 (5 bases). CDR1 and CDR2 from the germline V gene are LGHDT and YNNKEL (reference sequence). V gave up 3 bases and J gave up 4 bases, with 13 bases separating them. The CDR3 consists of 15 residues. The CDR3 here is CASSQPTRNYNEQFF. The CDR3 DNA reads as TGTGCCAGCAGCCAGCCTACTAGGAATTACAATGAGCAGTTCTTC.

This clonotype was counted a few times. The chain recombines TRBV5-4 with TRBJ1-4; D possibly corresponds to TRBD1 (5 bases). CDR1 SGHNT and CDR2 YYREEE come from the germline V gene (reference sequence). The CDR3 sequence is 15 residues long. Trimming cost V 1 base and J 5 bases, with 12 bases left between them. This CDR3 is CASSLNAGRNEKLFF. The CDR3, as DNA: TGTGCCAGCAGCTTGAACGCAGGGCGGAATGAAAAACTGTTTTTT. The complete variable domain, with remaining parts taken from reference TRBV5-4 and TRBJ1-4, reads ETGVTQSPTHLIKTRGQQVTLRCSSQSGHNTVSWYQQALGQGPQFIFQYYREEENGRGNFPPRFSGLQFPNYSSELNVNALELDDSALYLCASSLNAGRNEKLFFGSGTQLSVL.

Ten or more counts support this clonotype. The gene calls are TRBV6-5 and TRBJ1-2; no clear D gene. There are 14 residues in the CDR3. Per the germline V gene, CDR1 is MNHEY and CDR2 is SVGAGI. V gave up 2 bases and J gave up 3 bases, with 10 bases separating them. The CDR3 DNA is TGTGCCAGCAGTTACCTCGGGCAGGACTATGGCTACACCTTC. This sequence encodes CASSYLGQDYGYTF.

Concerning this clonotype: The junction differs from germline at one of its ends, possibly a read error. V is TRBV12-3 or TRBV12-4 and J is TRBJ2-2; 7 nucleotides agree with TRBD1. CDR3 length: 16 residues. The CDR3 coding sequence is TGTGCCAGCAGTTTAGGGACAGGACTTTCGGCCGGGGAGCGGTTTTTT. Translated: CASSLGTGLSAGERFF.

Many counts were recorded for this clonotype. The CDR3 sequence: CSDYSVGTQYF. The CDR3 DNA sequence: TGCAGCGATTACAGCGTAGGGACCCAGTACTTC. V gene TRBV29-1 combines with J gene TRBJ2-5; D is uncertain. The CDR3 loop spans 11 amino acids. V dropped 7 bases and J dropped 7 bases, with 13 bases sitting between them. Per germline, CDR1 SQVTM and CDR2 ANQGSEA.

This clonotype turned up a few times. The V and J genes are TRBV7-8 and TRBJ1-6; 9 bases line up with TRBD1. After removal of 5 bases from V and 7 bases from J, the junction contained 3 bases not matched to a gene. Per germline, CDR1 SGHVS and CDR2 FQNEAQ. This CDR3 contains 14 residues. In DNA, the CDR3 is TGTGCCAGCAGCGGAGGGACAGGGAATTCACCCCTCCACTTT. Translation: CASSGGTGNSPLHF.

V and J are TRBV5-1 and TRBJ1-2, with D maybe TRBD1 (6 bases). Germline CDR1 is SGHRS and CDR2 is YFSETQ. V dropped 0 bases and J dropped 2 bases, with 14 bases sitting between them. CDR3 length equals 16 residues. CDR3 region: CASSLGTVGGNYGYTF. The CDR3 region has the DNA TGCGCCAGCAGCTTGGGGACAGTAGGTGGGAACTATGGCTACACCTTC.

V is TRBV9 and J is TRBJ2-1; possible D gene TRBD2, 5 bases. The CDR3 has 14 residues. The germline V and J ends were trimmed by 4 bases and 7 bases, with 15 bases remaining between them. Germline assignment: CDR1 SGDLS and CDR2 YYNGEE. The chain's CDR3 is CASSILETINEQFF. For the CDR3, the DNA is TGTGCCAGCAGCATATTAGAGACTATAAATGAGCAGTTCTTC.

This clonotype was seen repeatedly, ten times or more. The rearrangement joins TRBV29-1 to TRBJ2-1; D could derive from TRBD1 or TRBD2 (5 bases each). This CDR3 has 14 residues. Trimming removed 7 bases from V and 0 bases from J, with 13 bases in between. Germline-derived CDR1 and CDR2 are SQVTM and ANQGSEA. The CDR3 loop is CSADSGNSYNEQFF. CDR3 coding DNA: TGCAGCGCCGACAGCGGCAACTCCTACAATGAGCAGTTCTTC.

The rearrangement joins TRBV27 to TRBJ1-4, with TRBD1 identical over 10 bases. Germline CDR1 and CDR2: MNHEY and SMNVEV (reference sequence). The CDR3 covers 21 residues. With V trimmed by 4 bases and J by 0 bases, 17 bases remained unmatched. This chain's CDR3 is CASSSRPTGGWGIATNEKLFF. CDR3 nucleotides: TGTGCCAGCAGTTCCAGGCCGACAGGGGGCTGGGGCATTGCAACTAATGAAAAACTGTTTTTT.

This clonotype was counted between two and nine times. V gene TRBV24-1 combines with J gene TRBJ2-3; D not certain. The CDR3 runs to 15 residues. V shed 4 bases and J shed 0 bases, with 10 bases lying between them. CDR1 and CDR2 from the germline V gene are KGHDR and SFDVKD. CDR3 sequence reads: CATSEPAASTDTQYF. Written as DNA, the CDR3 is TGTGCCACCAGTGAACCTGCGGCTAGCACAGATACGCAGTATTTT.

The V call is TRBV7-6, the J call TRBJ1-1; TRBD1 aligns across 7 bases. Germline trimming cut 5 bases from V and 7 bases from J; bases unmatched to any gene: 10. The CDR3 has 14 residues. The V gene's germline CDR1 is SGHVS and CDR2 FNYEAQ. The CDR3 coding sequence is TGTGCCAGCAGCCCGCCGGGACAGCACAATGAAGCTTTCTTT. Translated: CASSPPGQHNEAFF.

The CDR3 DNA follows: TGCGCCAGCAGCCAAATCCAGGGCGTCGGAAACACCATATATTTT. Translation: CASSQIQGVGNTIYF. The chain carries TRBV4-1 and TRBJ1-3; TRBD1 might be the D (5 bases). The V end lost 2 bases, the J end lost 4 bases, and 12 bases lay between the germline ends. This CDR3 has 15 residues. Germline V gene lookup returns CDR1 MGHRA and CDR2 YSYEKL.

This clonotype was detected ten times or more. V is TRBV20-1 and J is TRBJ2-7; 14 bases line up with TRBD2. The germline V gene has CDR1 DFQATT and CDR2 SNEGSKA (reference sequence). The CDR3 has 16 amino acids. Trimming at V came to 5 bases and at J to 5 bases, leaving 11 bases not matched to a gene. CDR3 region: CSAAYDGTSGSHEQYF. The CDR3 DNA reads as TGCAGTGCTGCTTATGATGGGACTAGCGGGAGTCACGAGCAGTACTTC.

With regard to this clonotype: At one boundary the junction diverges from the germline segment, which might be a read error. This rearrangement joins TRBV7-9 to TRBJ2-4; possible D gene TRBD1, 5 bases. The J call may be mistaken, given a closer DNA end match to TRBJ2-5. The germline gives CDR1 SEHNR, CDR2 FQNEAQ (reference sequence). CDR3 length: 14 amino acids. Written as DNA, the CDR3 is TGTGCCAACAGCCTAGGGGTAGTTAAAGAGACCCAGTACTTC. It yields the protein CANSLGVVKETQYF.

This clonotype showed up many times. The J gene is TRBJ2-7, the V gene TRBV7-2; the match to TRBD2 covers 9 bases. In germline, CDR1 is SGHTA, CDR2 FQGNSA. V lost 3 bases, J lost 3 bases, and 6 bases stayed unmatched. This CDR3 region has 15 residues. CDR3 region: CASSFGGGAYYEQYF. In nucleotides, the CDR3 is TGTGCCAGCAGCTTTGGCGGGGGGGCGTACTACGAGCAGTACTTC.